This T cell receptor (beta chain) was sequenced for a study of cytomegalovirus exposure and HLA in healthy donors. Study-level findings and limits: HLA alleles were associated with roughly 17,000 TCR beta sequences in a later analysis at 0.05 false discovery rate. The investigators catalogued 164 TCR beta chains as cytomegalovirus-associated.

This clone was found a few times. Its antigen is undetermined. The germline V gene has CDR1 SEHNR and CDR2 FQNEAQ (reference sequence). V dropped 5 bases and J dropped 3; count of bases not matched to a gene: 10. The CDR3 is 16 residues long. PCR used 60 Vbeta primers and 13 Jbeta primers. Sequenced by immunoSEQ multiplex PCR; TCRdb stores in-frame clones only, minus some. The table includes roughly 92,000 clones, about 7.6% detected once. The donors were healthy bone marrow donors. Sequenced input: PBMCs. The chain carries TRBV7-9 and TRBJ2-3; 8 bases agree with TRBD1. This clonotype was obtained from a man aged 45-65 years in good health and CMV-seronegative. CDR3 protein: CASSPRTGSRTDTQYF. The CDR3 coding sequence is TGTGCCAGCAGCCCACGGACAGGGTCGAGGACAGATACGCAGTATTTT. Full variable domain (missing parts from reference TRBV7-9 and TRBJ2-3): DTGVSQNPRHKITKRGQNVTFRCDPISEHNRLYWYRQTLGQGPEFLTYFQNEAQLEKSRLLSDRFSAERPKGSFSTLEIQRTEQGDSAMYLCASSPRTGSRTDTQYFGPGTRLTVL.